The 19 T cell receptor beta chains in this list originate from one sample, sequenced in a study of blood T cell repertoires in COVID-19. Repertoires were generated with immunoSEQ multiplex PCR, while TCRdb's copy carries only in-frame clones and drops some. Among about 430,000 clones, around nine tenths were seen once, and the ten largest hold approximately 1.5%. The specimen sequenced was PBMCs or T cells enriched from blood (not recorded which). All receptors come from a young woman who had been exposed to COVID-19.

This clone was seen only once. CDR3 residues: CASSGLERGAYEQYF. The CDR3 DNA reads TGTGCCAGCAGTGGCCTTGAGCGGGGCGCCTACGAGCAGTACTTC. The rearrangement links TRBV25-1 to TRBJ2-7, with 7 bases matching TRBD2. The CDR3 is made up of 15 amino acids. V trimming: 4 bases; J trimming: 2 bases; junction bases outside the gene matches: 8. In germline, CDR1 is MGHDK, CDR2 SYGVNS.

This sequence joins TRBV19 and TRBJ1-6; D uncertain. Germline assignment: CDR1 LNHDA and CDR2 SQIVND (reference sequence). This CDR3 is built from 17 residues. Deletions cut 5 bases from V and 0 bases from J, with 14 bases between. As DNA, the CDR3 is TGTGCCAGTAGTGGAGCAGGACTGTACTCCTATAATTCACCCCTCCACTTT. Protein: CASSGAGLYSYNSPLHF.

The gene calls are TRBV4-2 and TRBJ2-7; possibly TRBD2 for D (5 bases). This CDR3 spans 16 amino acids. CDR1 and CDR2 from the germline V gene are LGHNA and YNFKEQ. Trimming cost V 0 bases and J 3 bases, with 15 bases left between them. The CDR3 DNA is TGTGCCAGCAGCCAAGAGGCCTTTCCCGCGGGCTACGAGCAGTACTTC. Translation gives CASSQEAFPAGYEQYF.

The rearrangement uses TRBV19 and TRBJ1-5; D gene unclear. Per germline, CDR1 LNHDA and CDR2 SQIVND (reference sequence). This CDR3 spans 17 amino acids. V lost 7 bases, J lost 3 bases, and 22 bases lay in between. CDR3 in amino acids: CASTPPRWRNDNQPQHF. For the CDR3, the DNA is TGTGCCAGTACCCCCCCTCGGTGGAGGAACGACAATCAGCCCCAGCATTTT.

This sequence joins TRBV5-1 and TRBJ1-3; TRBD1 agrees at 7 bases. Germline loops: CDR1 SGHRS, CDR2 YFSETQ. V lost 2 bases and J lost 1; bases outside the gene matches: 6. The CDR3 length is 16 residues. This CDR3 reads CASSFDRVDSGNTIYF. The CDR3 DNA reads as TGCGCCAGCAGCTTCGACAGGGTGGATTCTGGAAACACCATATATTTT.

In regard to this clone: The junction and the germline gene differ at one end; a read error may be behind it. The CDR3 spells CAISQSGGTSGELFF. CDR3 sequence (DNA): TGTGCCATCAGTCAGTCAGGGGGCACATCCGGGGAGCTGTTTTTT. The gene calls are TRBV10-3 and TRBJ2-2; 8 bases line up with TRBD1. CDR1 is ENHRY and CDR2 is SYGVKD in the germline V gene. The CDR3 is 15 amino acids.

This clone was counted only a few times. The CDR3 DNA follows: TGTGCCAGCAGTTTATACAGGGGGCAGTACGAGCAGTACTTC. Translated, it gives CASSLYRGQYEQYF. V gene TRBV27 combines with J gene TRBJ2-7, with TRBD1 identical over 9 bases. The CDR3 spans 14 residues. The germline V gene has CDR1 MNHEY and CDR2 SMNVEV (reference sequence). V gave up 1 base and J gave up 4 bases; unmatched junction bases: 2.

This sequence joins TRBV29-1 and TRBJ2-7; 8 bases map to TRBD2. Germline V gives CDR1 SQVTM, CDR2 ANQGSEA. The CDR3 is 13 amino acids. Trimming took 6 bases from V and 4 from J; bases not matched to a gene: 8. DNA of the CDR3: TGCAGCGTCGGGGTACGGGGGGGATACGAGCAGTACTTC. Its protein is CSVGVRGGYEQYF.

The V call is TRBV7-6, the J call TRBJ1-3; TRBD1 might be the D (6 bases). The V gene's germline CDR1 is SGHVS and CDR2 FNYEAQ. The CDR3 is made up of 13 amino acids. V was shortened by 4 bases and J by 7 bases, with 11 bases between the two germline ends. The CDR3 bases are TGTGCCAGCAGCTCGGGGACATCGAACACCATATATTTT. Its protein product is CASSSGTSNTIYF.

The chain is built from TRBV12-5 and TRBJ2-5, with D possibly being TRBD2 (6 bases). CDR3 length: 16 amino acids. The V gene lost 3 bases and the J gene lost 4 bases, with 18 bases spanning the gap. Germline CDR1 and CDR2: LGHNT and FRNRAP. The CDR3: CASGFRGVQPVETQYF. The CDR3 DNA is TGTGCTAGTGGTTTCCGCGGGGTGCAGCCAGTAGAGACCCAGTACTTC.

The rearrangement uses TRBV10-1 and TRBJ2-7; weak D call: TRBD1 (6 bases). Germline V gene data show CDR1 as WNHNN and CDR2 as SYGVQD (reference sequence). Trimming removed 10 bases at V and 1 base at J, with 17 bases between. CDR3 length: 14 residues. This CDR3 is CANKPGEPSYEQYF. In DNA, the CDR3 is TGCGCCAACAAGCCAGGGGAGCCTTCCTACGAGCAGTACTTC.

V gene TRBV30 combines with J gene TRBJ2-2; perhaps TRBD1 as D (6 bases). V dropped 5 bases and J dropped 5 bases, with 15 bases sitting between them. This CDR3 has 14 amino acids. The germline V gene encodes CDR1 GTSNPN and CDR2 SVGIG (reference sequence). The CDR3 protein is CAWVGQGRTGELFF. For the CDR3, the DNA is TGTGCCTGGGTTGGTCAGGGGCGAACCGGGGAGCTGTTTTTT.

This clone was seen a single time. V gene TRBV7-2 combines with J gene TRBJ2-7; 9 bases are shared with TRBD2. CDR3 length: 16 residues. The J segment lost 1 base and the V segment lost 5 bases, leaving 9 bases of the junction unmatched. Germline V gene lookup returns CDR1 SGHTA and CDR2 FQGNSA. The CDR3 loop reads CASSILSGRPSYEQYF. The CDR3 DNA reads TGTGCCAGCAGCATATTAAGCGGGAGGCCGTCCTACGAGCAGTACTTC.

The J gene is TRBJ1-4, the V gene TRBV29-1, with 9 positions matching TRBD1. The germline V gene encodes CDR1 SQVTM and CDR2 ANQGSEA. Trimming at V came to 7 bases and at J to 8 bases, leaving 8 bases not matched to a gene. The length of the CDR3 is 13 residues. The CDR3 coding sequence is TGCAGCGCGCAGACAGGGGGTGAGGAAAAACTGTTTTTT. This codes for CSAQTGGEEKLFF.

The chain recombines TRBV5-6 with TRBJ2-2, with D uncertain. Germline-derived CDR1 and CDR2 are SGHDT and YYEEEE. The ends were cut back, 4 bases at V and 5 bases at J, with 6 bases in the middle. The CDR3 loop spans 12 amino acids. The CDR3 protein is CASSPGTGELFF. The CDR3, as DNA: TGTGCCAGCAGCCCCGGGACCGGGGAGCTGTTTTTT.

This clone was detected a few times. The chain combines TRBV27 with TRBJ1-1, with TRBD1 matching 9 bases. Unmatched junction bases numbered 4, after V lost 0 bases and J lost 5 bases. This CDR3 region has 15 residues. Germline CDR1 MNHEY, CDR2 SMNVEV (reference sequence). Here the CDR3 DNA reads TGTGCCAGCAGTTTATCCCCAGGGACAGGGACTGAAGCTTTCTTT. It specifies CASSLSPGTGTEAFF.

The J gene is TRBJ2-5, the V gene TRBV10-3; D remains unclear. The V gene lost 3 bases and the J gene lost 2 bases, with 7 bases spanning the gap. The CDR3 runs to 13 residues. In germline, CDR1 is ENHRY, CDR2 SYGVKD. This CDR3 is CAISDTAQETQYF. CDR3 coding DNA: TGTGCCATCAGTGACACAGCTCAAGAGACCCAGTACTTC.

V and J are TRBV4-1 and TRBJ1-1, with TRBD1 identical over 7 bases. V was clipped by 0 bases and J by 0 bases; unmatched bases: 10. Germline loops: CDR1 MGHRA, CDR2 YSYEKL. The CDR3 runs 18 residues. The CDR3 nucleotides read TGCGCCAGCAGCCAAGATCGCCGACAGGGACGGGTGAACACTGAAGCTTTCTTT. Protein: CASSQDRRQGRVNTEAFF.

The chain recombines TRBV7-9 with TRBJ2-7; 8 bases are shared with TRBD2. In germline, CDR1 is SEHNR, CDR2 FQNEAQ (reference sequence). The CDR3 is 18 residues long. Trimming removed 5 bases from V and 2 bases from J; junction bases left unmatched: 17. CDR3 amino acids: CASSPSVRLAGGPYEQYF. The CDR3 nucleotides read TGTGCCAGCAGCCCATCGGTTAGGCTAGCGGGTGGCCCCTACGAGCAGTACTTC.